Following are 10 T cell receptor beta chains from one sample sequenced in a study of shared clonotypes between healthy human individuals. TCRdb's table, derived via immunoSEQ multiplex PCR, lists solely in-frame clones and lacks some. The sample includes some 470,000 clones, 76% seen only once; the top ten take about an eighth. Sequenced material: PBMCs. The receptors shown here come from a woman in her thirties or forties in good health. Some clones in this sample may be carry-over from other donors' samples.

This rearrangement joins TRBV6-1 to TRBJ2-2; D tentatively fits TRBD1 or TRBD2 (5 bases each). Germline V gene lookup returns CDR1 MNHNS and CDR2 SASEGT. The ends were cut back, 3 bases at V and 1 base at J, with 15 bases in the middle. The CDR3 loop spans 17 amino acids. The CDR3 coding sequence is TGTGCCAGCAGTGAGCCCGGGGCCACAAAGAACACCGGGGAGCTGTTTTTT. Its protein product is CASSEPGATKNTGELFF.

The rearrangement joins TRBV7-8 to TRBJ1-1; D possibly corresponds to TRBD1 (5 bases). V gave up 6 bases and J gave up 0 bases, with 8 bases separating them. The germline V gene encodes CDR1 SGHVS and CDR2 FQNEAQ. This CDR3 contains 13 residues. The CDR3 nucleotides are TGTGCCAGCAGGGAGGGGATGAACACTGAAGCTTTCTTT. The encoded protein is CASREGMNTEAFF.

The chain recombines TRBV5-1 with TRBJ1-2; 11 positions match TRBD1. Losses at the gene ends were 3 bases for V and 8 bases for J; bases not matched to a gene: 9. The CDR3 loop spans 15 amino acids. From germline, CDR1 is SGHRS and CDR2 YFSETQ. The CDR3: CASSSPGQGAEGYTF. The CDR3 bases are TGCGCCAGCAGCTCTCCAGGACAGGGGGCTGAAGGCTACACCTTC.

This chain links TRBV6-1 with TRBJ1-4; D unclear. The V gene lost 5 bases and the J gene lost 8 bases, with 15 bases spanning the gap. The V gene's germline CDR1 is MNHNS and CDR2 SASEGT. This CDR3 is 14 amino acids long. The CDR3 region has the DNA TGTGCCAGCAGTCCGGACCCCCCGGGGGAAAAACTGTTTTTT. It codes for CASSPDPPGEKLFF.

V usage is TRBV28 and J usage is TRBJ2-5, with 11 bases fitting TRBD2. The J call may be faulty, since TRBJ2-7 better matches the DNA end. CDR1 is MDHEN, CDR2 SYDVKM, per germline. There are 15 residues in the CDR3. In DNA, the CDR3 is TGTGCCAGCAGTCATGGACTAGCGGGTTTATACGAGCAGTACTTC. Its protein product is CASSHGLAGLYEQYF.

The chain recombines TRBV29-1 with TRBJ2-7; 10 nucleotides align to TRBD2. Germline CDR1 and CDR2: SQVTM and ANQGSEA. The CDR3 loop spans 15 amino acids. V was pared by 4 bases and J by 7 bases, with 13 bases of the junction left unmatched. This CDR3 is CSVVSSGRSHREQYF. Written as DNA, the CDR3 is TGCAGCGTTGTGAGTAGCGGGAGGTCCCATAGGGAGCAGTACTTC.

This chain joins TRBV19 and TRBJ2-3; no firm D call. Germline CDR1 LNHDA, CDR2 SQIVND (reference sequence). With 6 bases removed from V and 6 bases from J, the gap between germline ends came to 10 bases. The CDR3 contains 12 residues. This CDR3 is CASSRLEDTQYF. The DNA of the CDR3 is TGTGCCAGTAGCCGACTGGAGGATACGCAGTATTTT.

V and J are TRBV18 and TRBJ1-4, with TRBD1 as a possible D gene (5 bases). CDR1 is KGHSH and CDR2 is LQKENI in the germline V gene. The CDR3 length is 15 residues. V lost 3 bases and J 7 bases, leaving 15 bases between the germline ends. CDR3 amino acids: CASSPQGQGFEKLFF. The CDR3 DNA reads TGTGCCAGCTCACCCCAAGGTCAGGGATTTGAAAAACTGTTTTTT.

The CDR3 sequence: CASSVRERGDTQYF. CDR3 in DNA: TGTGCCAGCAGCGTCAGGGAGCGGGGAGATACGCAGTATTTT. The chain couples TRBV9 to TRBJ2-3, with TRBD2 matching 7 bases. V was pared by 2 bases and J by 5 bases, with 5 bases of the junction left unmatched. The CDR3 loop spans 14 amino acids. Looked up from germline, CDR1 is SGDLS and CDR2 is YYNGEE. The variable domain in full, completed from reference TRBV9 and TRBJ2-3, reads DSGVTQTPKHLITATGQRVTLRCSPRSGDLSVYWYQQSLDQGLQFLIQYYNGEERAKGNILERFSAQQFPDLHSELNLSSLELGDSALYFCASSVRERGDTQYFGPGTRLTVL.

The chain carries TRBV10-3 and TRBJ1-4; no definite D call. Trimming took 4 bases from V and 8 from J, leaving 11 bases between them. In germline, CDR1 is ENHRY, CDR2 SYGVKD. CDR3 length equals 13 residues. The CDR3 region is CAISGGMGEKLFF. DNA for the CDR3: TGTGCCATCAGTGGGGGAATGGGGGAAAAACTGTTTTTT.